These 13 T cell receptor beta chains share one sample of origin, sequenced in a study of blood T cells in healthy people across ages. A J-beta primer mix and a sample-barcoded 5' primer were used in a second PCR of about 7 to 12 cycles. TCRdb reprocessed the 5' RACE reads with MiXCR, giving one entry per CDR3 protein. Found here are 1.4 million to 1.5 million distinct CDR3 sequences, roughly 40% of them singletons; the top ten hold roughly 8.2%. The material sequenced was blood. The receptors shown here come from a woman aged 18 to 35 in good health.

This rearrangement joins TRBV29-1 to TRBJ2-5, with D maybe TRBD1 (6 bases). The V gene's germline CDR1 is SQVTM and CDR2 ANQGSEA. This CDR3 spans 15 amino acids. V was clipped by 2 bases and J by 1 base, with 14 bases between them. The CDR3 DNA reads as TGCAGCGTTGAACCCGGACAGTACCTCCAAGAGACCCAGTACTTC. Its translation is CSVEPGQYLQETQYF. Full variable domain (missing parts from reference TRBV29-1 and TRBJ2-5): SAVISQKPSRDICQRGTSLTIQCQVDSQVTMMFWYRQQPGQSLTLIATANQGSEATYESGFVIDKFPISRPNLTFSTLTVSNMSPEDSSIYLCSVEPGQYLQETQYFGPGTRLLVL.

There are a few counts of this clonotype. V is TRBV18 and J is TRBJ1-2; D is unclear. The CDR3 length is 13 residues. Germline-derived CDR1 and CDR2 are KGHSH and LQKENI. V was shortened by 1 base and J by 7 bases, with 10 bases between the two germline ends. CDR3: CASSPQPSGGYTF. DNA for the CDR3: TGTGCCAGCTCACCACAGCCCTCCGGTGGCTACACCTTC.

This chain joins TRBV10-3 and TRBJ2-1; 9 positions agree with TRBD1. The V gene's germline CDR1 is ENHRY and CDR2 SYGVKD. V shed 8 bases, J shed 8 bases, and the junction held 16 bases outside the gene matches. This CDR3 is built from 16 residues. In DNA form, the CDR3 reads TGTGCCATCGGTGTTTCAGGACAGGGGATATCGGATGAGCAGTTCTTC. Its protein is CAIGVSGQGISDEQFF.

This clonotype was seen a handful of times. The chain employs TRBV30 and TRBJ1-1; D unclear. V shed 0 bases and J shed 6 bases, with 5 bases lying between them. Germline V gives CDR1 GTSNPN, CDR2 SVGIG (reference sequence). The CDR3 extends over 11 amino acids. CDR3 nucleotides: TGTGCCTGGAGTGTAATGCCTGAAGCTTTCTTT. This encodes CAWSVMPEAFF.

The chain links TRBV11-2 to TRBJ2-3; tentative D call: TRBD2 (5 bases). Per germline, CDR1 SGHAT and CDR2 FQNNGV. The ends were cut back, 7 bases at V and 6 bases at J, with 26 bases in the middle. The CDR3 spans 17 residues. The CDR3 DNA reads TGTGCCAGCACCACTAACCACCGGACTCTGGTTTGGGATACGCAGTATTTT. Encoded protein: CASTTNHRTLVWDTQYF.

The genes are TRBV6-1 and TRBJ2-5; 9 bases map to TRBD2. Trimming removed 6 bases from V and 11 bases from J; junction bases left unmatched: 16. Germline V gene lookup returns CDR1 MNHNS and CDR2 SASEGT. The CDR3 totals 15 residues. CDR3 amino acids: CASRKREASYNEQYF. CDR3 nucleotide sequence: TGTGCCAGCAGGAAGCGGGAGGCCTCATACAATGAGCAGTACTTC.

This clonotype occurred once. V and J are TRBV9 and TRBJ2-3; unclear D gene. Germline assignment: CDR1 SGDLS and CDR2 YYNGEE. V lost 4 bases, J lost 6 bases, and 12 bases lay in between. The length of the CDR3 is 13 residues. CDR3 residues: CASSLSPEDTQYF. The CDR3 DNA sequence: TGTGCCAGCAGCCTATCACCCGAGGATACGCAGTATTTT.

The V and J genes are TRBV4-1 and TRBJ2-5; possibly TRBD2 for D (5 bases). This CDR3 is 15 amino acids long. The germline V and J ends were trimmed by 0 bases and 1 base, with 9 bases remaining between them. Germline V gene lookup returns CDR1 MGHRA and CDR2 YSYEKL. The CDR3 loop reads CASSQESGFQETQYF. CDR3 sequence (DNA): TGCGCCAGCAGCCAAGAGAGCGGATTCCAAGAGACCCAGTACTTC.

This clonotype has just a few counts. The chain uses TRBV18 and TRBJ1-2, with 7 positions matching TRBD1. CDR1 KGHSH and CDR2 LQKENI come from the germline V gene. Losses at the gene ends were 7 bases for V and 1 base for J; bases not matched to a gene: 9. The CDR3 is made up of 15 amino acids. CDR3 amino acids: CASLSGTANNYGYTF. The CDR3 DNA follows: TGTGCCAGCTTGTCCGGGACAGCAAATAACTATGGCTACACCTTC.

This chain joins TRBV18 and TRBJ2-5; 14 bases agree with TRBD2. This CDR3 has 16 residues. CDR1 is KGHSH and CDR2 is LQKENI in the germline V gene. V shed 1 base, J shed 11 bases, and the junction held 9 bases outside the gene matches. In DNA form, the CDR3 reads TGTGCCAGCTCACCACGGGGACTAGCGGGAGTGAGGGAGCAGTACTTC. Translating gives CASSPRGLAGVREQYF.

To note about this clonotype: One junction end does not reproduce the germline sequence, and a read error may be involved. The J gene is TRBJ2-7, the V gene TRBV4-1; the match to TRBD1 covers 9 bases. The CDR3 totals 15 residues. Germline CDR1 reads MGHRA; CDR2 reads YSYEKL. CDR3 in DNA: TGCGCCTGCAGCCAAATTACGGGACAGGGTTGGGAGCAGTACTTC. Its protein product is CACSQITGQGWEQYF.

This clonotype has only a few counts. J is TRBJ1-5 and V is TRBV7-2; perhaps TRBD1 as D (5 bases). V was shortened by 2 bases and J by 9 bases, with 20 bases between the two germline ends. The CDR3 sequence is 16 residues long. Germline lookup yields CDR1 SGHTA and CDR2 FQGNSA. The CDR3 region has the DNA TGTGCCAGCAGCTTATGGGACCAGGGAGGGACTAGGCCCCAGCATTTT. Translating gives CASSLWDQGGTRPQHF.

This chain connects TRBV29-1 to TRBJ2-4, with 7 bases fitting TRBD2. The J call may not be correct, given that the DNA end is closer to TRBJ2-7. This CDR3 region has 14 residues. Germline CDR1 SQVTM, CDR2 ANQGSEA. CDR3 DNA sequence: TGCAGCGTTGAAATTCGGGGGGTCGCCTACGAGCAGTACTTC. It yields the protein CSVEIRGVAYEQYF.